This T cell receptor beta chain was sequenced in a study of blood T cell repertoires in COVID-19. The overall study: Collection of acute and convalescent COVID-19 samples took place in the United States, Italy and Spain. Sources were T cells, B-cell-depleted T cells, or PBMCs; the material itself was cDNA or gDNA.

In the original workflow: Nucleated cell counts were estimated from reference gene primer amplification. Some clones are missing from TCRdb's copy, which holds only in-frame ones; the method was immunoSEQ multiplex PCR. The DNA gave D and trimming, while V, J and clone size come from that table. The sample shows under 250,000 clones, approximately 82% of them seen only once. Trimming shortened V by 4 bases and J by 2 bases, and 13 bases separated the two germline ends. This CDR3 is built from 14 residues. Germline V gene lookup returns CDR1 SGHRS and CDR2 YFSETQ. The TCR was taken from a woman aged 40 to 50 with acute or convalescent COVID-19. The chain has TRBV5-1 and TRBJ2-7, with a weak D call TRBD1 (7 bases). Sequenced sample: peripheral blood. The CDR3 protein is CASSGGTVTYEQYF. The CDR3 coding sequence is TGCGCCAGCAGCGGCGGGACAGTCACCTACGAGCAGTACTTC. The full variable domain, in which reference TRBV5-1 and TRBJ2-7 provide the parts outside the CDR3, is KAGVTQTPRYLIKTRGQQVTLSCSPISGHRSVSWYQQTPGQGLQFLFEYFSETQRNKGNFPGRFSGRQFSNSRSEMNVSTLELGDSALYLCASSGGTVTYEQYFGPGTRLTVT.